This TCR beta chain was recovered during a study of T cells after yellow fever vaccination. Only a few counts were recorded for this clonotype. 5'RACE template switching generated TCR cDNA, adding a universal primer site and UMIs. In TCRdb, the 5' RACE reads were re-called with MiXCR into one record per CDR3 protein. Of 300,000 to 400,000 distinct CDR3 sequences listed, 8% to 10% are singletons. The origin of this receptor is a man aged 18 to 30 who received the YFV17D yellow fever vaccine. This specimen was PBMCs, taken on the day of the first yellow fever vaccination.

CDR3 in amino acids: CSVRGQGSTDTQYF. In nucleotides, the CDR3 is TGCAGCGTTCGAGGACAGGGGAGCACAGATACGCAGTATTTT. The gene calls are TRBV29-1 and TRBJ2-3; 9 nucleotides agree with TRBD1. With V trimmed by 5 bases and J by 0 bases, 3 bases remained unmatched. Germline CDR1 is SQVTM and CDR2 is ANQGSEA. CDR3 length equals 14 residues.